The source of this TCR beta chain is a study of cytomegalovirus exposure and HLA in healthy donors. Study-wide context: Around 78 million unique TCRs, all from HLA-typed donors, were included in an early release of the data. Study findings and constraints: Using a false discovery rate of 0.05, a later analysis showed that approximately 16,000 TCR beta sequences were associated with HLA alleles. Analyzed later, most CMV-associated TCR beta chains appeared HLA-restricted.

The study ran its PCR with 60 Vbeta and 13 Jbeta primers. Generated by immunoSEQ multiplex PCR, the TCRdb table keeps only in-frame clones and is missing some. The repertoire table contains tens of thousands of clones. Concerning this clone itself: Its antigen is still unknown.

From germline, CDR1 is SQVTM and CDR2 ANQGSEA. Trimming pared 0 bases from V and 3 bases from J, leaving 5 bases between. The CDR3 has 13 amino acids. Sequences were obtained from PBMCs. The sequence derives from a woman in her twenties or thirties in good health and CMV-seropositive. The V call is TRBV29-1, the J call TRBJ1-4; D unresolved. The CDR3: CSVEDRPNEKLFF. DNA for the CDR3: TGCAGCGTTGAAGACAGGCCTAATGAAAAACTGTTTTTT.